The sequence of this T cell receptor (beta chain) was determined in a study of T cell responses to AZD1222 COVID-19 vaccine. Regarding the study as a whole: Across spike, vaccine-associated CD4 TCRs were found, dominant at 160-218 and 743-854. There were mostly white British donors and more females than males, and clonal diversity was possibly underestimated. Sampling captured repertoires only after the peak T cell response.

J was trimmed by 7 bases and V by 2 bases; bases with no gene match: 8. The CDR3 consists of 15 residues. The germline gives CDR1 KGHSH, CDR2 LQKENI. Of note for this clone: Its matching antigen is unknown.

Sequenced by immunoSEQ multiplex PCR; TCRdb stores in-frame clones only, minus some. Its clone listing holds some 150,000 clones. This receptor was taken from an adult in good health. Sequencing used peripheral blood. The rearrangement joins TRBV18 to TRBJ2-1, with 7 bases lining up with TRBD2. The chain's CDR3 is CASSPGTPGGNEQFF. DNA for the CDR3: TGTGCCAGCTCACCAGGGACCCCGGGGGGAAATGAGCAGTTCTTC.